The T cell receptor (beta chain) described here comes from a study of HIV-infected patients and healthy controls. This CDR3 region has 18 residues. J was trimmed by 1 base and V by 1 base; bases with no gene match: 14. In germline, CDR1 is DFQATT, CDR2 SNEGSKA (reference sequence). Ten or more counts support this clonotype. Antigen unknown. Notes on the study in general: Size-matching overweighted rare events from HIV-infected data when comparing patients with controls. CDR3 sharing between individuals was lower in HIV-infected patients than in healthy controls.

cDNA was made from 400 to 500 ng RNA using alpha and beta constant primers. Separate chain-specific third strand synthesis with multiplexing indices produced the alpha and beta libraries. MiXCR was run by TCRdb on the 5' RACE reads, yielding one entry per CDR3 protein. There are under 9,000 distinct CDR3 sequences in the sample; almost 8% occur only once, and almost 9.5% lies in the top ten. All unsorted peripheral T cells were captured because whole blood was used without fractionation. The starting material was blood, obtained before antiretroviral therapy. This receptor was taken from an adult with HIV infection. This chain links TRBV20-1 with TRBJ2-5; 8 bases fit TRBD1. CDR3 coding DNA: TGCAGTGCTAGAGGGACAGGGAACGAAAAACTCCGCCAAGAGACCCAGTACTTC. Amino acids: CSARGTGNEKLRQETQYF.